The 16 T cell receptor beta chains reported below all come from one sample, sequenced in a study. Treg sorting used a CD4+CD25+CD127-/low gate. One entry per CDR3 protein results from TCRdb running MiXCR on the 5' RACE reads. Of some 44,000 distinct CDR3 sequences listed, approximately 22% are singletons. The sequencing sample was made of Tregs sorted from blood. The receptors here all came from a female donor with breast cancer.

In its sample, this clonotype was seen many times. The chain is built from TRBV4-1 and TRBJ2-1, with TRBD1 identical over 11 bases. The CDR3 consists of 16 residues. Germline CDR1 and CDR2: MGHRA and YSYEKL. V gave up 0 bases and J gave up 4 bases; unmatched junction bases: 2. CDR3 sequence reads: CASSQDGTGGYNEQFF. CDR3 coding DNA: TGCGCCAGCAGCCAAGACGGGACAGGGGGGTACAATGAGCAGTTCTTC.

This clonotype was seen at least ten times. The V and J genes are TRBV9 and TRBJ2-5, with 8 bases fitting TRBD1. The ends lost 3 bases at V and 2 bases at J; junction bases unmatched: 9. This CDR3 has 16 amino acids. Looked up from germline, CDR1 is SGDLS and CDR2 is YYNGEE. DNA for the CDR3: TGTGCCAGCAGCGGCACGCGTGGACAGGGACAAGAGACCCAGTACTTC. Residues: CASSGTRGQGQETQYF.

The chain links TRBV20-1 to TRBJ2-4; tentatively, D is TRBD1 (6 bases). Trimming took 3 bases from V and 8 from J, leaving 26 bases between them. The CDR3 has 17 amino acids. The V gene's germline CDR1 is DFQATT and CDR2 SNEGSKA (reference sequence). CDR3 loop: CSASSPPLVGAFDIQYF. DNA of the CDR3: TGCAGTGCTAGTTCCCCTCCCTTGGTGGGGGCGTTTGACATTCAGTACTTC.

As for this clonotype: Its ends do not fully match the called genes, so a read error is possible. The chain combines TRBV9 with TRBJ2-7; 7 bases map to TRBD2. The CDR3 extends over 14 amino acids. The germline gives CDR1 SGDLS, CDR2 YYNGEE. The CDR3 protein is CTSSSSGDSYEQYF. For the CDR3, the DNA is TGTACCAGCAGCTCGAGCGGGGACTCCTACGAGCAGTACTTC.

CDR3 sequence (DNA): TGTGCCAGCAGCCAGACAGGGACCGGGGAGCTGTTTTTT. It codes for CASSQTGTGELFF. The rearrangement links TRBV11-2 to TRBJ2-2, with 7 bases that match TRBD1. The CDR3 is made up of 13 amino acids. The germline V gene has CDR1 SGHAT and CDR2 FQNNGV. The V gene end was trimmed by 5 bases and the J gene end by 5 bases; junction bases not matched to a gene: 2.

Points on this clonotype: Just one base apart from a much larger clone, this may be a read error. The V and J genes are TRBV7-9 and TRBJ2-1; possible D gene TRBD1, 5 bases. The CDR3 sequence is 13 residues long. Germline CDR1 reads SEHNR; CDR2 reads FQNEAQ (reference sequence). For the CDR3, the DNA is TGTACCAGCAGCTTAGACAGCCGGAATGAGCAGTTCTTC. Residues: CTSSLDSRNEQFF. The whole variable domain, remainder taken from reference TRBV7-9 and TRBJ2-1, is DTGVSQNPRHKITKRGQNVTFRCDPISEHNRLYWYRQTLGQGPEFLTYFQNEAQLEKSRLLSDRFSAERPKGSFSTLEIQRTEQGDSAMYLCTSSLDSRNEQFFGPGTRLTVL.

The chain carries TRBV7-9 and TRBJ2-5; 10 bases are shared with TRBD1. The trim removed 5 bases at V and 6 bases at J, leaving 9 bases unmatched. The CDR3 is 15 residues long. The germline V gene encodes CDR1 SEHNR and CDR2 FQNEAQ (reference sequence). This CDR3 reads CASSLGDRGSKTQYF. Written as DNA, the CDR3 is TGTGCCAGCAGCCTGGGGGACAGGGGTAGCAAGACCCAGTACTTC. Drawing the rest from reference TRBV7-9 and TRBJ2-5, the complete variable domain is DTGVSQNPRHKITKRGQNVTFRCDPISEHNRLYWYRQTLGQGPEFLTYFQNEAQLEKSRLLSDRFSAERPKGSFSTLEIQRTEQGDSAMYLCASSLGDRGSKTQYFGPGTRLLVL.

This clonotype was counted only a few times. Its ends do not fully match the called genes, so a read error is possible. J is TRBJ2-1 and V is TRBV10-3, with a tentative D call TRBD2 (5 bases). Germline-derived CDR1 and CDR2 are ENHRY and SYGVKD. The CDR3 sequence is 14 residues long. The CDR3 DNA sequence: TGTGCCATCAGTGAGTCGAGGGTTTGGGATGAGCAGTTCTTT. Translated, it gives CAISESRVWDEQFF.

This clonotype was seen many times. The chain couples TRBV5-1 to TRBJ2-5; D is uncertain. Trimming cost V 3 bases and J 5 bases, with 14 bases left between them. In germline, CDR1 is SGHRS, CDR2 YFSETQ. This CDR3 has 14 amino acids. The DNA of the CDR3 is TGCGCCAGCAGCTCTTCAGGTTCTCGGGAGACCCAGTACTTC. Translation gives CASSSSGSRETQYF.

This clonotype was detected only a few times. The J gene is TRBJ1-1, the V gene TRBV12-3 or TRBV12-4; D not resolved. There are 14 residues in the CDR3. The V end was cut by 6 bases, the J end by 3 bases, with 14 bases between. The chain's CDR3 is CASSLTTDDTEAFF. CDR3 sequence (DNA): TGTGCCAGCAGCCTTACGACCGATGACACTGAAGCTTTCTTT.

This clonotype has a count of ten or more. The CDR3 is CASSSTAAETQYF. The CDR3 DNA reads TGTGCCAGCAGTTCAACAGCGGCGGAGACCCAGTACTTC. The chain has TRBV27 and TRBJ2-5; tentatively, D is TRBD2 (5 bases). CDR3 length: 13 amino acids. Germline-derived CDR1 and CDR2 are MNHEY and SMNVEV (reference sequence). With 4 bases removed from V and 5 bases from J, the gap between germline ends came to 11 bases.

This clonotype has ten or more counts. The chain links TRBV20-1 to TRBJ2-7; the D is unclear. The CDR3 runs 12 residues. Germline V gene data show CDR1 as DFQATT and CDR2 as SNEGSKA (reference sequence). V lost 5 bases, J lost 2 bases, and 10 bases lay in between. The DNA for the CDR3 is TGCAGTGCTCGTTCGGATACCTACGAGCAGTACTTC. Protein sequence: CSARSDTYEQYF.

Judged by abundance, this clonotype is medium-sized (0.01 to 0.1%). Written as DNA, the CDR3 is TGTGCCAGCAGCTTTTACAGGGGTAATCAGCCCCAGCATTTT. Translated, it gives CASSFYRGNQPQHF. The chain links TRBV5-6 to TRBJ1-5, with 7 bases matching TRBD1. The CDR3 is 14 residues long. Trimming removed 2 bases from V and 4 bases from J; junction bases left unmatched: 3. Germline CDR1 and CDR2: SGHDT and YYEEEE.

This clonotype occurred many times. The genes are TRBV7-8 and TRBJ2-2, with no clear D. The ends were cut back, 4 bases at V and 1 base at J, with 10 bases in the middle. Germline V gene lookup returns CDR1 SGHVS and CDR2 FQNEAQ. This CDR3 has 15 amino acids. CDR3 in amino acids: CASSSFAENTGELFF. As DNA, the CDR3 is TGTGCCAGCAGCTCATTTGCAGAGAACACCGGGGAGCTGTTTTTT.

The chain carries TRBV12-3 or TRBV12-4 and TRBJ2-1; tentatively, D is TRBD1 (6 bases). CDR3 length: 15 amino acids. Trimming removed 5 bases from V and 1 base from J, with 12 bases in between. The CDR3 is CASSLLGASYNEQFF. The CDR3 DNA reads as TGTGCCAGCAGTCTCCTGGGGGCGTCCTACAATGAGCAGTTCTTC.

V and J are TRBV7-9 and TRBJ2-3, with TRBD1 identical over 8 bases. The V segment lost 3 bases and the J segment 6 bases; nucleotides outside the gene matches: 11. The germline V gene encodes CDR1 SEHNR and CDR2 FQNEAQ (reference sequence). The CDR3 sequence is 16 residues long. The CDR3 sequence: CASSFDQGQDLDTQYF. DNA of the CDR3: TGTGCCAGCAGCTTTGACCAGGGACAGGATCTGGATACGCAGTATTTT.